Listed here are 26 T cell receptor beta chains from one sample, sequenced in a study of Ad26.COV2.S vaccination and SARS-CoV-2 variants. As for treatment: around 19 received Ad26.COV2.S at low or high dose, single or two shots; about 5 received placebo; per-sample allocation not given. Day 63 following the first vaccine or placebo injection was when the samples were taken. The protocol was immunoSEQ multiplex PCR, while the TCRdb copy is restricted to in-frame clones and leaves out a portion. The sample lists roughly 300,000 clones, about 88% occurring once. Sample: peripheral blood, taken in a trial of Ad26.COV2.S vaccine versus placebo. These TCRs come from a person between 18 and 65 years old who received the Ad26.COV2.S COVID-19 vaccine or a placebo.

The rearrangement links TRBV13 to TRBJ2-1; the D is unclear. The CDR3 has 13 residues. Germline CDR1 and CDR2: PRHDT and FYEKMQ (reference sequence). Trimming removed 5 bases from V and 1 base from J, with 6 bases in between. DNA for the CDR3: TGTGCCAGCAGCCCCCCGTCCTACAATGAGCAGTTCTTC. It translates to CASSPPSYNEQFF.

This chain joins TRBV18 and TRBJ1-4; a weak D match, TRBD1 (5 bases). The CDR3 extends over 14 amino acids. V lost 1 base, J lost 4 bases, and 7 bases lay in between. Looked up from germline, CDR1 is KGHSH and CDR2 is LQKENI. CDR3 sequence (DNA): TGTGCCAGCTCACCACAGGGGAATAATGAAAAACTGTTTTTT. Protein: CASSPQGNNEKLFF.

There are a few counts of this clone. This rearrangement joins TRBV5-1 to TRBJ1-5, with D maybe TRBD1 (6 bases). Trimming took off 2 bases at V and 3 bases at J, with 12 bases between the two ends. CDR1 is SGHRS and CDR2 is YFSETQ in the germline V gene. The CDR3 sequence is 15 residues long. The CDR3 protein is CASSFKSGVNQPQHF. The CDR3, as DNA: TGCGCCAGCAGCTTCAAATCAGGGGTCAATCAGCCCCAGCATTTT. The full variable domain, in which reference TRBV5-1 and TRBJ1-5 provide the parts outside the CDR3, is KAGVTQTPRYLIKTRGQQVTLSCSPISGHRSVSWYQQTPGQGLQFLFEYFSETQRNKGNFPGRFSGRQFSNSRSEMNVSTLELGDSALYLCASSFKSGVNQPQHFGDGTRLSIL.

The CDR3 sequence is CASRGTAGDTGELFF. CDR3 nucleotides: TGTGCCAGCAGGGGGACAGCCGGAGACACCGGGGAGCTGTTTTTT. The V and J genes are TRBV6-5 and TRBJ2-2; 7 nucleotides line up with TRBD1. The CDR3 extends over 15 amino acids. Germline CDR1 is MNHEY and CDR2 is SVGAGI. V lost 6 bases, J lost 3 bases, and 7 bases stayed unmatched.

The chain joins TRBV5-4 to TRBJ2-1; 12 nucleotides line up with TRBD2. With V trimmed by 4 bases and J by 7 bases, 9 bases remained unmatched. This CDR3 spans 16 amino acids. The germline V gene encodes CDR1 SGHNT and CDR2 YYREEE (reference sequence). CDR3 sequence reads: CASSQLLAGGRNEQFF. In DNA form, the CDR3 reads TGTGCCAGCAGCCAACTGCTAGCGGGAGGGCGTAATGAGCAGTTCTTC.

CDR3 nucleotides: TGTGCCAGCACTCCTGATAACTATGGCTACACCTTC. Protein sequence: CASTPDNYGYTF. The V and J genes are TRBV12-3 or TRBV12-4 and TRBJ1-2; no firm D call. CDR3 size: 12 residues. V was pared by 7 bases and J by 1 base, with 7 bases between.

This clone showed up just once. The CDR3 DNA is TGTGCCAGCAGCTTAGAAGGGGGGAACACTGAAGCTTTCTTT. Translating gives CASSLEGGNTEAFF. This chain joins TRBV7-2 and TRBJ1-1; the D gene is possibly TRBD1 (6 bases). V was cut by 1 base and J by 1 base, with 7 bases left in between. Per the germline V gene, CDR1 is SGHTA and CDR2 is FQGNSA. CDR3 size: 14 residues.

This chain joins TRBV7-2 and TRBJ2-3; D may be TRBD1 (5 bases). The germline V gene encodes CDR1 SGHTA and CDR2 FQGNSA. Trimming removed 2 bases at V and 4 bases at J, with 19 bases between. This CDR3 is built from 17 residues. Here the CDR3 reads CASSLLGSSRAADTQYF. In nucleotides, the CDR3 is TGTGCCAGCAGCTTATTGGGATCGAGCAGGGCGGCAGATACGCAGTATTTT.

The chain carries TRBV13 and TRBJ2-7; no clear D gene. This CDR3 spans 14 amino acids. CDR1 is PRHDT, CDR2 FYEKMQ, per germline (reference sequence). The ends were cut back, 5 bases at V and 9 bases at J, with 20 bases in the middle. The CDR3 sequence: CASSRPATPQGQYF. As DNA, the CDR3 is TGTGCCAGCAGCCGCCCGGCGACCCCGCAAGGGCAGTACTTC.

Remarks on this clone: A much larger clone sits a single nucleotide away, making a read error possible. This chain links TRBV6-2 or TRBV6-3 with TRBJ2-2; no clear D gene. Germline V CDR1 and CDR2: MNHEY, SVGEGT. The CDR3 covers 13 residues. V lost 2 bases and J lost 0, with 1 base in between. Written as DNA, the CDR3 is TGTGCCAGCAGTTACACGAACACCGGGGAGCTGTTTTTT. This gives the protein CASSYTNTGELFF.

CDR3 DNA: TGTGCCAGCAGTCAGACTCGAAGTGAAGCTTTCTTT. This gives the protein CASSQTRSEAFF. V is TRBV6-2 or TRBV6-3 and J is TRBJ1-1; D gene unclear. Trimming removed 5 bases at V and 7 bases at J, with 11 bases between. There are 12 residues in the CDR3. Germline V gives CDR1 MNHEY, CDR2 SVGEGT.

This clone was recorded at least ten times. The chain links TRBV7-2 to TRBJ1-1; 7 nucleotides match TRBD1. Germline CDR1 and CDR2: SGHTA and FQGNSA. The CDR3 runs to 12 residues. V trimming: 5 bases; J trimming: 6 bases; junction bases outside the gene matches: 3. CDR3: CASSRDSSEAFF. DNA of the CDR3: TGTGCCAGCAGCCGGGACAGCTCTGAAGCTTTCTTT.

Remarks on this clone: Distinct nucleotide sequences in the sample also encode this CDR3. This chain joins TRBV9 and TRBJ1-5; no firm D call. The CDR3 is made up of 13 amino acids. V was cut by 2 bases and J by 1 base, with 4 bases left in between. Germline CDR1 reads SGDLS; CDR2 reads YYNGEE. In DNA form, the CDR3 reads TGTGCCAGCAGCGTGGGCAGCAATCAGCCCCAGCATTTT. Its protein product is CASSVGSNQPQHF.

DNA of the CDR3: TGTGCCAGCAGTGACCGATTTGGGGGCGACTATGGCTACACCTTC. It is translated as CASSDRFGGDYGYTF. The V and J genes are TRBV6-6 and TRBJ1-2, with a tentative D call TRBD1 (6 bases). V was shortened by 5 bases and J by 3 bases, with 16 bases between the two germline ends. Germline V gives CDR1 MNHNY, CDR2 SVGAGI (reference sequence). This CDR3 has 15 residues.

The rearrangement joins TRBV25-1 to TRBJ1-1; 9 bases are a match to TRBD1. The CDR3 runs to 14 residues. J gave up 5 bases and V 8 bases, and 9 bases lay outside the gene matches. Per the germline V gene, CDR1 is MGHDK and CDR2 is SYGVNS. CDR3 amino acids: CASRPQGALTEAFF. The CDR3 DNA reads TGTGCCAGCCGCCCACAGGGGGCGCTTACTGAAGCTTTCTTT. Based on the CDR3 plus reference TRBV25-1 and TRBJ1-1, the full variable domain is EADIYQTPRYLVIGTGKKITLECSQTMGHDKMYWYQQDPGMELHLIHYSYGVNSTEKGDLSSESTVSRIRTEHFPLTLESARPSHTSQYLCASRPQGALTEAFFGQGTRLTVV.

J is TRBJ1-1 and V is TRBV27; D call uncertain. Germline V gene lookup returns CDR1 MNHEY and CDR2 SMNVEV (reference sequence). This CDR3 is built from 14 residues. The V end lost 5 bases, the J end lost 1 base, and 11 bases lay between the germline ends. The CDR3 nucleotides are TGTGCCAGCAGTCCGCGAGCGGGGAACACTGAAGCTTTCTTT. Encoded protein: CASSPRAGNTEAFF.

This clone was counted once. V gene TRBV7-2 combines with J gene TRBJ2-5; 16 bases are shared with TRBD2. The germline gives CDR1 SGHTA, CDR2 FQGNSA. V was clipped by 1 base and J by 4 bases; unmatched bases: 6. There are 18 residues in the CDR3. CDR3 sequence: CASSLGVGTSGGAETQYF. The DNA for the CDR3 is TGTGCCAGCAGCTTAGGGGTTGGGACTAGCGGGGGGGCAGAGACCCAGTACTTC.

CDR3 DNA: TGTGCCAGCAGCTTATCGGGACAAGTTAACTACGAGCAGTACTTC. This translates into CASSLSGQVNYEQYF. The V gene is TRBV7-3, the J gene TRBJ2-7; tentatively, D is TRBD1 (6 bases). The ends were cut back, 2 bases at V and 3 bases at J, with 14 bases in the middle. CDR1 and CDR2 from the germline V gene are SGHTA and FQGTGA. The CDR3 is 15 residues long.

The chain carries TRBV28 and TRBJ1-2; D gene uncertain. CDR3 length equals 16 residues. Germline-derived CDR1 and CDR2 are MDHEN and SYDVKM. V dropped 6 bases and J dropped 0 bases, with 17 bases sitting between them. The CDR3 sequence: CASSHPIQESNYGYTF. CDR3 coding DNA: TGTGCCAGCAGCCATCCAATTCAGGAATCTAACTATGGCTACACCTTC.

This clone appeared a few times. The chain couples TRBV19 to TRBJ2-3; 9 bases agree with TRBD1. Germline lookup yields CDR1 LNHDA and CDR2 SQIVND (reference sequence). V gave up 5 bases and J gave up 6 bases; unmatched junction bases: 15. The CDR3 length is 17 residues. The CDR3 coding sequence is TGTGCCAGTAGTCCAAACCCCTCCGGGACAGGGTACGATACGCAGTATTTT. Encoded protein: CASSPNPSGTGYDTQYF.

The chain recombines TRBV3-1 (or the pseudogene TRBV3-2) with TRBJ2-7, with D tentatively TRBD1 (6 bases). CDR3 length: 14 amino acids. Germline CDR1 is LGHDT and CDR2 is YNNKEL (reference sequence). V gave up 8 bases and J gave up 5 bases, with 19 bases separating them. CDR3 sequence reads: CASARGTGSHEQYF. In DNA form, the CDR3 reads TGTGCCAGCGCTAGGGGCACAGGGAGTCACGAGCAGTACTTC.

The chain recombines TRBV7-9 with TRBJ2-1; TRBD2 matches 9 bases. CDR1 is SEHNR and CDR2 is FQNEAQ in the germline V gene (reference sequence). The trim removed 3 bases at V and 0 bases at J, leaving 3 bases unmatched. The CDR3 spans 16 residues. CDR3 nucleotide sequence: TGTGCCAGCAGCTTTCTAGCGGGGTACTCCTACAATGAGCAGTTCTTC. This sequence encodes CASSFLAGYSYNEQFF.

The chain is built from TRBV18 and TRBJ2-3; the match to TRBD2 covers 10 bases. Trimming removed 6 bases from V and 1 base from J; junction bases left unmatched: 7. CDR1 KGHSH and CDR2 LQKENI come from the germline V gene. The CDR3 has 16 residues. The CDR3 reads CASSPRTSGGTDTQYF. The CDR3 DNA follows: TGTGCCAGCTCTCCGAGGACTAGCGGAGGCACAGATACGCAGTATTTT. Based on the CDR3 plus reference TRBV18 and TRBJ2-3, the full variable domain is NAGVMQNPRHLVRRRGQEARLRCSPMKGHSHVYWYRQLPEEGLKFMVYLQKENIIDESGMPKERFSAEFPKEGPSILRIQQVVRGDSAAYFCASSPRTSGGTDTQYFGPGTRLTVL.

The rearrangement links TRBV3-1 (or the pseudogene TRBV3-2) to TRBJ2-1, with 10 nucleotides matching TRBD2. Per the germline V gene, CDR1 is LGHDT and CDR2 is YNNKEL (reference sequence). The CDR3 is 17 residues long. The V gene end was trimmed by 0 bases and the J gene end by 8 bases; junction bases not matched to a gene: 10. The CDR3 region is CASSQEASGGFTDEQFF. CDR3 DNA sequence: TGTGCCAGCAGCCAAGAGGCTAGCGGGGGTTTTACTGATGAGCAGTTCTTC.

The V call is TRBV19, the J call TRBJ1-3; tentatively, D is TRBD1 (5 bases). Trimming left V 6 bases short and J 6 bases short, with 15 bases between. Germline V gene data show CDR1 as LNHDA and CDR2 as SQIVND (reference sequence). The CDR3 runs to 14 residues. CDR3 loop: CASRVRGAANTIYF. CDR3 bases: TGTGCCAGTAGGGTGCGCGGGGCCGCAAACACCATATATTTT. Complete variable domain (other parts from reference TRBV19 and TRBJ1-3): DGGITQSPKYLFRKEGQNVTLSCEQNLNHDAMYWYRQDPGQGLRLIYYSQIVNDFQKGDIAEGYSVSREKKESFPLTVTSAQKNPTAFYLCASRVRGAANTIYFGEGSWLTVV.

The table lists this clone with a few counts. The V call is TRBV6-2 or TRBV6-3, the J call TRBJ2-3, with a weak D call TRBD2 (6 bases). CDR1 is MNHEY, CDR2 SVGEGT, per germline. The CDR3 is 14 amino acids. Trimming left V 6 bases short and J 2 bases short, with 12 bases between. As DNA, the CDR3 is TGTGCCAGCAGCCAATGGGGGGTCACAGATACGCAGTATTTT. This translates into CASSQWGVTDTQYF.